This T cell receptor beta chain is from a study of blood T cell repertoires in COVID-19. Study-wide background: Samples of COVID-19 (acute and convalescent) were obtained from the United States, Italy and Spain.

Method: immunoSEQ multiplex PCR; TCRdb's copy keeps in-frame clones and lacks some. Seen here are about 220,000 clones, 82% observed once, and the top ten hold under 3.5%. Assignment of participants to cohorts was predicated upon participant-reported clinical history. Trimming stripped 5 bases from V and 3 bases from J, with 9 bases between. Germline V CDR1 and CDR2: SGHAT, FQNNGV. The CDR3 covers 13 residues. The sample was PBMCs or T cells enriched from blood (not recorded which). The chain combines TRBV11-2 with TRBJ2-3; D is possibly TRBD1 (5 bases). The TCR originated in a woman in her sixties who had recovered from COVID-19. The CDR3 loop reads CASSIRQTDTQYF. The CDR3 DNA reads TGTGCCAGCAGCATACGACAGACAGATACGCAGTATTTT.